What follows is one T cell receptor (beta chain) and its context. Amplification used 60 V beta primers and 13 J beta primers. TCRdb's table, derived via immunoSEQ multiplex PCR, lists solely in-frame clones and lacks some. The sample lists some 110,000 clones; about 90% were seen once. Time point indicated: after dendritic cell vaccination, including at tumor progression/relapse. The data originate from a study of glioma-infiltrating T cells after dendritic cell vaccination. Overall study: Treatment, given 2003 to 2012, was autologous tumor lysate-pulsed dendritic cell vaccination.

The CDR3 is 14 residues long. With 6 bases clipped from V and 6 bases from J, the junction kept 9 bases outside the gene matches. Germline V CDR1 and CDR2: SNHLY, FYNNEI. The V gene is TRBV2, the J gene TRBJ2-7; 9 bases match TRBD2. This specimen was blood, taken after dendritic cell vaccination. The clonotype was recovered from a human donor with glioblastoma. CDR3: CASRISSGAGEQYF. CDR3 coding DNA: TGTGCCAGCAGGATATCTAGCGGGGCCGGCGAGCAGTACTTC.